The entry below gives a single T cell receptor (beta chain) sequence along with its context. What it binds is not known. Here immunoSEQ multiplex PCR was the method, and the copy in TCRdb shows in-frame clones only, minus some. The profile shows 250,000 to 350,000 clones, roughly 87% of them singletons. This entry belongs to a study of cytomegalovirus exposure and HLA in healthy donors. Overall study findings and caveats: The listing of 150 or so TCR beta chains classed them as cytomegalovirus-associated. The tendency of first-cohort TCR clusters to co-occur in the 100 to 150 validation repertoires was identified by a subsequent analysis. A few CMV-associated chains were confirmed in vitro to be specific for CMV antigens.

Germline V gene sequence: CDR1 SQVTM, CDR2 ANQGSEA. V lost 7 bases, J lost 5 bases, and 9 bases stayed unmatched. This CDR3 spans 14 amino acids. The V call is TRBV29-1, the J call TRBJ2-3; 10 nucleotides agree with TRBD2. The sample taken for sequencing was PBMCs. This TCR was sampled from a woman aged 30 to 39 in good health and CMV-seropositive. CDR3 in DNA: TGCAGCGCCGTCCCTAGCGGGAGAGGAGATACGCAGTATTTT. Translation: CSAVPSGRGDTQYF.